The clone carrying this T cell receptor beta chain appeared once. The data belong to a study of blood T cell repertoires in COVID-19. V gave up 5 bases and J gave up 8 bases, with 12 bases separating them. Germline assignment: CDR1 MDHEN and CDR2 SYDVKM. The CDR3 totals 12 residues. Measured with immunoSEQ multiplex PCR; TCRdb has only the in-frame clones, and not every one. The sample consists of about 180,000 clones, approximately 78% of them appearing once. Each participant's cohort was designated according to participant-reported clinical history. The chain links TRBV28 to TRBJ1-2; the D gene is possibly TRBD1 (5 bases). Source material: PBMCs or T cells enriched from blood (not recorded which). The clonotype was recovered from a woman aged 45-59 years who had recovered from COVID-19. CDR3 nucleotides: TGTGCCAGCAGTGGCAGGGCGTTAGGCTACACCTTC. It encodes CASSGRALGYTF.